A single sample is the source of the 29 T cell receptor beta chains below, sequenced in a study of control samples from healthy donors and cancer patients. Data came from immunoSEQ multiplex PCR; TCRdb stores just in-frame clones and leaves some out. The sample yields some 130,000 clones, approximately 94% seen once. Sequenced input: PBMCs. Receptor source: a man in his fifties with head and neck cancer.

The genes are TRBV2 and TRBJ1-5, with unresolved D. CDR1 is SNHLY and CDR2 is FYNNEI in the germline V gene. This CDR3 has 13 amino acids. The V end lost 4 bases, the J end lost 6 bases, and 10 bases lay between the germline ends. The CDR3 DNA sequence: TGTGCCAGCAGTGTACGCGTAGGTCAGCCCCAGCATTTT. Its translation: CASSVRVGQPQHF.

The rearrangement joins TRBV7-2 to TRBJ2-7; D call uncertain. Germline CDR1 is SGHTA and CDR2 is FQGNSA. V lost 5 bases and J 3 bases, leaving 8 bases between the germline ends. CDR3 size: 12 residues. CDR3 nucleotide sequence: TGTGCCAGCAGCCTGGACCACTACGAGCAGTACTTC. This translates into CASSLDHYEQYF.

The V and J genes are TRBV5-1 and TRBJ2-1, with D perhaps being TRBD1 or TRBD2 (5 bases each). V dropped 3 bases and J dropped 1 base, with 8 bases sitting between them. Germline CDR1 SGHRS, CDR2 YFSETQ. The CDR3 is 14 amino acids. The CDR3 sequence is CASSSWGSYNEQFF. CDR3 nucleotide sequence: TGCGCCAGCAGCTCGTGGGGGTCCTACAATGAGCAGTTCTTC.

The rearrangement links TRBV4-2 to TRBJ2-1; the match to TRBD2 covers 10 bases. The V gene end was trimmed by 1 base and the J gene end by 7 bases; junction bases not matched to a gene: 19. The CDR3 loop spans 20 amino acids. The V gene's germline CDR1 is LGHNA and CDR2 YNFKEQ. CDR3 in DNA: TGTGCCAGCAGCCAAGTGATCGAGCGGGGGGGCCAGGGGAAGAGAAATGAGCAGTTCTTC. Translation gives CASSQVIERGGQGKRNEQFF.

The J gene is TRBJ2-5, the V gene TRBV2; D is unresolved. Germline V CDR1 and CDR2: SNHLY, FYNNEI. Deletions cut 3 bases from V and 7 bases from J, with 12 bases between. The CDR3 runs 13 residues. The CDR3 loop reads CASSDVPSGTQYF. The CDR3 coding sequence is TGTGCCAGCAGTGATGTGCCCTCAGGGACCCAGTACTTC.

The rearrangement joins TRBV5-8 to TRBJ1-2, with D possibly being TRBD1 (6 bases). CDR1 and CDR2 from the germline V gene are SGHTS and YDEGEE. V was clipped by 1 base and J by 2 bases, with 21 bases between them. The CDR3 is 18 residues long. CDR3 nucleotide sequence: TGTGCCAGCAGCTTGTTTCACCGGGCCAGGGGTAGGAACTATGGCTACACCTTC. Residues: CASSLFHRARGRNYGYTF.

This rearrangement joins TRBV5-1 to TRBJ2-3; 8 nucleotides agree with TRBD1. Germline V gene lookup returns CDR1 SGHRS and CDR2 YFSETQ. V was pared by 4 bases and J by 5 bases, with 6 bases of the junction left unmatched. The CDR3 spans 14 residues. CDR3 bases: TGCGCCAGCAGCCCTATGACAGGGGTAGATACGCAGTATTTT. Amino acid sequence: CASSPMTGVDTQYF.

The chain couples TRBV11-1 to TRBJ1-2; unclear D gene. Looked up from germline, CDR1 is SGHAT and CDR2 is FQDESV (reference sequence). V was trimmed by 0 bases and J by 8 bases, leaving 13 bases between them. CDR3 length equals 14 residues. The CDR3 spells CASSLAGLGSGYTF. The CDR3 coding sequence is TGTGCCAGCAGCTTAGCGGGCCTTGGGTCCGGCTACACCTTC. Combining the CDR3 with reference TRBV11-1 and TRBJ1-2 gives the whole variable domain EAEVAQSPRYKITEKSQAVAFWCDPISGHATLYWYRQILGQGPELLVQFQDESVVDDSQLPKDRFSAERLKGVDSTLKIQPAELGDSAMYLCASSLAGLGSGYTFGSGTRLTVV.

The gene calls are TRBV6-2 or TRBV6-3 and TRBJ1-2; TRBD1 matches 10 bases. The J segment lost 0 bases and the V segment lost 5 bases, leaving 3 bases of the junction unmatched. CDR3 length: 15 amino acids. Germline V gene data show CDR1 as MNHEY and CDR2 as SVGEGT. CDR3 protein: CASSHDRGPNYGYTF. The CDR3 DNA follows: TGTGCCAGCAGTCACGACAGGGGGCCTAACTATGGCTACACCTTC.

The CDR3 is CASSLPGTPGTRELFF. The CDR3, as DNA: TGTGCCAGCTCACTCCCCGGGACCCCAGGGACCCGGGAGCTGTTTTTT. The rearrangement uses TRBV28 and TRBJ2-2; D possibly uses TRBD1 or TRBD2 (5 bases each). V lost 8 bases and J lost 9, with 25 bases in between. This CDR3 contains 16 residues. In germline, CDR1 is MDHEN, CDR2 SYDVKM.

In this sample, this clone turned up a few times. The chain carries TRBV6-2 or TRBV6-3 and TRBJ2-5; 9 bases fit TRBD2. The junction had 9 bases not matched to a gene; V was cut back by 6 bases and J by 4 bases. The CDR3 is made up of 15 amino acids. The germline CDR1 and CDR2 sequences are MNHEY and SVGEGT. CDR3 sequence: CASSKPSGGLETQYF. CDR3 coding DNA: TGTGCCAGCAGCAAACCAAGCGGGGGGTTAGAGACCCAGTACTTC.

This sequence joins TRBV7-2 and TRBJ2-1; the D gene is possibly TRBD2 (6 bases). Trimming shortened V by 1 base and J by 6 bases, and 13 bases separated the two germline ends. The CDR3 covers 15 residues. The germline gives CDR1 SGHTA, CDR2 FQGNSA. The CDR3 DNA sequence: TGTGCCAGCAGCTTAGATAGGAGGGCGGGCAATGAGCAGTTCTTC. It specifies CASSLDRRAGNEQFF.

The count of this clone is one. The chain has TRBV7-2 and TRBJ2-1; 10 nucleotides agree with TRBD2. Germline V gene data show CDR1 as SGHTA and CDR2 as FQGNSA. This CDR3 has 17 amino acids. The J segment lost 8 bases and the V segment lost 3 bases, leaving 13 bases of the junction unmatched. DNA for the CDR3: TGTGCCAGCAGCTTCCCCATCAGCGGGGGGGCCGGGGATGAGCAGTTCTTC. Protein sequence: CASSFPISGGAGDEQFF.

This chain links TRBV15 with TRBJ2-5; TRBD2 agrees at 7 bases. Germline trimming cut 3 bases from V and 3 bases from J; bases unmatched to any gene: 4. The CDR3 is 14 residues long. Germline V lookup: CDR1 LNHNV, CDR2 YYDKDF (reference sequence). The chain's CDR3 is CATSRSSGEETQYF. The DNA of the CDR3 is TGTGCCACCAGCAGGTCGAGCGGGGAAGAGACCCAGTACTTC.

CDR3: CASSRSRGGAQDTQYF. The CDR3 coding sequence is TGCGCCAGCAGCAGGTCTAGGGGGGGGGCCCAAGATACGCAGTATTTT. The rearrangement uses TRBV4-3 and TRBJ2-3, with D tentatively TRBD2 (7 bases). The CDR3 has 16 residues. Trimming removed 5 bases at V and 5 bases at J, with 20 bases between. Germline V gene lookup returns CDR1 LGHNA and CDR2 YSLEER.

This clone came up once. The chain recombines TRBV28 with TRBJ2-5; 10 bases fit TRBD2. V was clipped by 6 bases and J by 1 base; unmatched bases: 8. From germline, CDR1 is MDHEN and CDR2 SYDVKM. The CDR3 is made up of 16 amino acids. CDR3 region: CASSRWASGGQETQYF. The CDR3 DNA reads TGTGCCAGCAGCCGCTGGGCTAGCGGGGGCCAAGAGACCCAGTACTTC.

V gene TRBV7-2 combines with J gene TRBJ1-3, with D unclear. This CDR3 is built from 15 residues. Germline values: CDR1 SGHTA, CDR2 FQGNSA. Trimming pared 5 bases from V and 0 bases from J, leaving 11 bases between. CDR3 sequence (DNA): TGTGCCAGCAGCCTACGACGGACCTCTGGAAACACCATATATTTT. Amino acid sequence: CASSLRRTSGNTIYF.

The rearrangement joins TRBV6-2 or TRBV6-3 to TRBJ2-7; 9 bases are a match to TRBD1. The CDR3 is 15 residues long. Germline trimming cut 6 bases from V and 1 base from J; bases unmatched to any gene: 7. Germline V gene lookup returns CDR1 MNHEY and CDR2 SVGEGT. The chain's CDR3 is CASSEAGTGSYEQYF. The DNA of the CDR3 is TGTGCCAGCAGCGAAGCCGGGACAGGGTCCTACGAGCAGTACTTC.

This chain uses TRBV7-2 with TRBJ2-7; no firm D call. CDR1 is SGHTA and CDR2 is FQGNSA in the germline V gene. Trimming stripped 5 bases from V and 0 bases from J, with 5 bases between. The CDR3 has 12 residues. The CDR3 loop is CASSLTSYEQYF. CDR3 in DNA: TGTGCCAGCAGCCTCACCTCCTACGAGCAGTACTTC.

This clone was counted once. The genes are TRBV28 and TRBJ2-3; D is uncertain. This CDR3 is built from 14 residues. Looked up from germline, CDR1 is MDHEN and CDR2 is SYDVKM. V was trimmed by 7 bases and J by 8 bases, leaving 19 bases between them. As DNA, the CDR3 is TGTGCCAGCAATACCGGGCAGAAAATCCCTACGCAGTATTTT. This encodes CASNTGQKIPTQYF.

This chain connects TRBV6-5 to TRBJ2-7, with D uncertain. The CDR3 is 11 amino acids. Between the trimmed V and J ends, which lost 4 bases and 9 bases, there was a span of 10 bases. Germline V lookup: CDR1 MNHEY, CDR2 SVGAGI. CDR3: CASSFGRGQYF. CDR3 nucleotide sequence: TGTGCCAGCAGTTTCGGACGCGGGCAGTACTTC.

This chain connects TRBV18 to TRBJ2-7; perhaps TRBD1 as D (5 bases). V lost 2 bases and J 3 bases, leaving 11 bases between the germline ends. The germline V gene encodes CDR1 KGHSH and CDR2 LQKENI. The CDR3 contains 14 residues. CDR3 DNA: TGTGCCAGCTCACCAACCCAGGGCCTCTACGAGCAGTACTTC. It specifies CASSPTQGLYEQYF.

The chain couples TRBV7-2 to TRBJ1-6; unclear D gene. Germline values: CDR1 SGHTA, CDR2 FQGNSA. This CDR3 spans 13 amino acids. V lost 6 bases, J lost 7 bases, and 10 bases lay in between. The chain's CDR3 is CASRNTANSPLHF. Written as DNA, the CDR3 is TGTGCCAGCAGAAATACAGCGAATTCACCCCTCCACTTT.

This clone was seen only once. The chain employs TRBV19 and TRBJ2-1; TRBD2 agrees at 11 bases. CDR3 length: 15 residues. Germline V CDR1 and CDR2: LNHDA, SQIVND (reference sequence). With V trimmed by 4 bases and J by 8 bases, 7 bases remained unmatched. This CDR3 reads CASSTIAGGPDEQFF. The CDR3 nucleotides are TGTGCCAGTAGTACAATAGCGGGGGGGCCGGATGAGCAGTTCTTC.

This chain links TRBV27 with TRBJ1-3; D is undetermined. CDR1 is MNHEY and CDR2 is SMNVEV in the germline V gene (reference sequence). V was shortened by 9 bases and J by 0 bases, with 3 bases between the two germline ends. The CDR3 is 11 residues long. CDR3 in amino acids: CASHSGNTIYF. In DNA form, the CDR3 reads TGTGCCAGTCACTCTGGAAACACCATATATTTT.

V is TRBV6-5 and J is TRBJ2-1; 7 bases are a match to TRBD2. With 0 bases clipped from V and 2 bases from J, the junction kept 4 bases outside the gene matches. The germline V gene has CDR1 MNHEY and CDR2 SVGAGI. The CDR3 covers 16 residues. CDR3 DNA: TGTGCCAGCAGTTACTCGAGGCGGGGGACCTACAATGAGCAGTTCTTC. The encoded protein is CASSYSRRGTYNEQFF.

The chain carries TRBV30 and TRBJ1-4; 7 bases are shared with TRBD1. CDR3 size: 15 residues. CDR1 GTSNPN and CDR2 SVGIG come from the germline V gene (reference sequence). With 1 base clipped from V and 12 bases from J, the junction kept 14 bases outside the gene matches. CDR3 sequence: CAWSAASRQGRELFF. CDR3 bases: TGTGCCTGGAGTGCCGCTTCGAGACAGGGCCGCGAACTGTTTTTT.

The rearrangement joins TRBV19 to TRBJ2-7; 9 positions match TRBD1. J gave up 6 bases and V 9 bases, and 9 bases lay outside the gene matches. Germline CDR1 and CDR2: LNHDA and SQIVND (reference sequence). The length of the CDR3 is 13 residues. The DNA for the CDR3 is TGTGCCAGCTCGGACAGGGGAGGGAGCGAGCAGTACTTC. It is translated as CASSDRGGSEQYF.

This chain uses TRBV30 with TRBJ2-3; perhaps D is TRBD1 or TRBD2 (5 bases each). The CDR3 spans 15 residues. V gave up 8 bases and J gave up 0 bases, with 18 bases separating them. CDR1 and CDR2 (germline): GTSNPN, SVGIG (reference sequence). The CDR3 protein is CAQEGRGSSTDTQYF. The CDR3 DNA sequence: TGTGCCCAAGAGGGACGCGGGTCTAGCACAGATACGCAGTATTTT.